This TCR beta chain was sequenced in a study of blood T cell repertoires in COVID-19. Study-wide context: The study drew acute and convalescent COVID-19 samples from the United States, Italy and Spain.

Under the authors' procedure: Amplification of reference gene primers was used by the study to estimate nucleated cell counts. Profiled with immunoSEQ multiplex PCR; TCRdb holds only in-frame clones, not every one. V and J calls and clone size follow that table, whereas D and trimming were derived from the DNA. The table includes 65,000 to 75,000 clones, around 83% detected once. The germline V gene encodes CDR1 MRHNA and CDR2 SNTAGT. The length of the CDR3 is 15 residues. V lost 6 bases and J lost 2; bases outside the gene matches: 3. Sequenced input: peripheral blood. The receptor was isolated from a woman aged 80 or over with acute or convalescent COVID-19. V is TRBV6-4 and J is TRBJ2-5, with 13 bases lining up with TRBD2. CDR3 in amino acids: CASSKTSGGQETQYF. As DNA, the CDR3 is TGTGCCAGCAGCAAGACTAGCGGGGGGCAAGAGACCCAGTACTTC.